This T cell receptor (beta chain) originates from a study of cytomegalovirus exposure and HLA in healthy donors. About the study: The early release's HLA-typed donors yielded about 85 million unique TCRs.

Healthy bone marrow donors supplied every sample. The PCR had 60 Vbeta and 13 Jbeta primers. TCRdb's copy holds only in-frame clones and misses some; the assay was immunoSEQ multiplex PCR. The table shows about 140,000 clones, with about 80% occurring only once. Study-level findings and limits: Rarity marked most TCR sequences, yet some public TCRs occurred in many donors.

A note on this clone: Antigen unknown.

Germline V CDR1 and CDR2: SGHDN, FVKESK. Between the trimmed V and J ends, which lost 2 bases and 6 bases, there was a span of 5 bases. The CDR3 totals 11 residues. The sequence was collected from a woman between 40 and 50 years old in good health and CMV-seronegative. Sequencing used PBMCs. The chain couples TRBV14 to TRBJ2-7; D not certain. The CDR3 region is CASSQFGEQYF. CDR3 nucleotide sequence: TGTGCCAGCAGCCAATTCGGCGAGCAGTACTTC.